The entry below describes one T cell receptor (beta chain). Its antigen is currently unknown. This sample is part of a study of T cells in localized non-small cell lung cancer. Notes on the study in general: Appearances in adjacent lung were noted for a median about 50 of the top 100 tumor clones.

Trimming stripped 6 bases from V and 2 bases from J, with 14 bases between. CDR1 and CDR2 (germline): SGHVS, FNYEAQ. The CDR3 is made up of 15 amino acids. Sequenced by immunoSEQ multiplex PCR; TCRdb stores in-frame clones only, minus some. The repertoire holds about 91,000 clones, with around 90% as singletons. The sample in question was peripheral blood, obtained before any cancer treatment. This chain uses TRBV7-6 with TRBJ2-1; maybe TRBD2 (5 bases). The clonotype was recovered from a man aged 40 to 69 with stage I squamous cell lung carcinoma. CDR3 coding DNA: TGTGCCAGCAGTCAAACGAGGGCTACCTACAATGAGCAGTTCTTC. It specifies CASSQTRATYNEQFF.